The rows below give T cell receptor beta chains drawn from one sample of a study of blood T cell repertoires in COVID-19. Profiling relied on immunoSEQ multiplex PCR, and the TCRdb table lists in-frame clones only, not all of them. The repertoire holds under 200,000 clones, with around 86% as singletons. Sequences were obtained from peripheral blood. The receptors come from a man aged 65 to 85 who had recovered from COVID-19. CDR3s include the opening cysteine and the closing phenylalanine or tryptophan. A D gene is named only where the DNA matches it firmly. Clone size is stated in some rows and not others, as once, few, many or a class when expanded.

J gene	D gene	V gene	clone size	CDR3 DNA	CDR3 protein
TRBJ2-2	NA	TRBV14	NA	TGTGCCAGCAGCCTAGGGCGGGCTATAGGAAGCACCGGGGAGCTGTTTTTT	CASSLGRAIGSTGELFF
TRBJ2-1	TRBD2	TRBV30	NA	TGTGCCTGGAGTGAGACTAGCGTGGACAATGAGCAGTTCTTC	CAWSETSVDNEQFF
TRBJ1-1	NA	TRBV14	NA	TGTGCCAGCAGCCGCAACCGGGTCCCAGGGGACACTGAAGCTTTCTTT	CASSRNRVPGDTEAFF
TRBJ2-2	NA	TRBV5-4	NA	TGTGCCAGCACCCCGGACAGCGCGAACACCGGGGAGCTGTTTTTT	CASTPDSANTGELFF
TRBJ2-7	NA	TRBV19	once	TGTGCCAGTAGTATAGAGTGGGGGCAATCCTACGAGCAGTACTTC	CASSIEWGQSYEQYF
TRBJ2-7	TRBD1	TRBV15	NA	TGTGCCACCAGCAGAGATCGGACAGGGGCCTACGAGCAGTACTTC	CATSRDRTGAYEQYF
TRBJ2-7	NA	TRBV30	NA	TGTGCCTGGAGTGTACTGGCGGGACGACCCTACGAGCAGTACTTC	CAWSVLAGRPYEQYF
TRBJ1-1	TRBD1	TRBV5-1	NA	TGCGCCAGCAGCCAAGGGGACAGATCTGAAGCTTTCTTT	CASSQGDRSEAFF
TRBJ2-5	NA	TRBV10-3	NA	TGTGCCATCAGTCGGGAGAACCAAGAGACCCAGTACTTC	CAISRENQETQYF
TRBJ2-2	TRBD1	TRBV29-1	NA	TGCAGCGTTGGGGACAGGGCGGCCGGGGAGCTGTTTTTT	CSVGDRAAGELFF
TRBJ1-2	NA	TRBV25-1	NA	TGTGCCAGCAGTGAGGGCCAGTTATTCTATGGCTACACCTTC	CASSEGQLFYGYTF
TRBJ2-7	TRBD1	TRBV6-6	NA	TGTGCCAGCCGTTCCCCCGTCGGACAGGGGGCCGACGAGCAGTACTTC	CASRSPVGQGADEQYF
TRBJ1-1	NA	TRBV29-1	NA	TGCAGCGTTGTTCCTGTGAACACTGAAGCTTTCTTT	CSVVPVNTEAFF
TRBJ2-3	TRBD2	TRBV7-2	NA	TGTGCCAGCAGCTCAACAGCGGGAGTCACAGATACGCAGTATTTT	CASSSTAGVTDTQYF
TRBJ2-3	TRBD2	TRBV28	once	TGTGCCAGCAGTTCGGCGGGAGGGAGCACAGATACGCAGTATTTT	CASSSAGGSTDTQYF
TRBJ2-7	TRBD2	TRBV5-1	NA	TGCGCCAGCAGCTCACCCGGGACTAGGACACCCTACGAGCAGTACTTC	CASSSPGTRTPYEQYF
TRBJ2-7	NA	TRBV15	NA	TGTGCCACCAGCAAGGTCAGAGGCGCAAGCTCCTACGAGCAGTACTTC	CATSKVRGASSYEQYF
TRBJ1-5	NA	TRBV6-5	NA	TGTGCCAGCAGCCGCGGGACCTCCCAGCCCCAGCATTTT	CASSRGTSQPQHF
TRBJ1-6	TRBD1	TRBV6-6	NA	TGTGCCAGCAGTCCGACAGGGGTGCGTTCACCCCTCCACTTT	CASSPTGVRSPLHF
TRBJ2-7	NA	TRBV24-1	NA	TGTGCCACCAGTGAGTCGAGCTCCTACGAGCAGTACTTC	CATSESSSYEQYF
TRBJ2-6	NA	TRBV7-2	NA	TGTGCCAGCAGCTTAAGCGCTACTGGGGCCAACGTCCTGACTTTC	CASSLSATGANVLTF
TRBJ1-4	NA	TRBV5-1	NA	TGCGCCAGCCATAACGGGCGGGGTGAAAAACTGTTTTTT	CASHNGRGEKLFF
TRBJ2-2	TRBD1	TRBV2	few	TGTGCCAGCTCTCGGGACAGCGCGAACACCGGGGAGCTGTTTTTT	CASSRDSANTGELFF
TRBJ2-4	TRBD1	TRBV14	NA	TGTGCCAGCAGCCCCGGGACAGGGGGCTTCATAGCCAAAAACATTCAGTACTTC	CASSPGTGGFIAKNIQYF
TRBJ1-1	NA	TRBV11-2	few	TGTGCCAGCAGCTTAGATCGGAGGGGCACTGAAGCTTTCTTT	CASSLDRRGTEAFF
TRBJ2-1	TRBD2	TRBV5-1	NA	TGCGCCAGCAGCTTGACTAGCGGGAGTTATGAGCAGTTCTTC	CASSLTSGSYEQFF
TRBJ1-3	TRBD1	TRBV5-1	NA	TGCGCCAGCAGTTCGACAGGGGGCACAGGCGGAAACACCATATATTTT	CASSSTGGTGGNTIYF
TRBJ2-7	TRBD2	TRBV7-9	NA	TGTGCCAGCAGCTTGGGACTAGCGGGAAACGACGAGCAGTACTTC	CASSLGLAGNDEQYF
TRBJ1-4	NA	TRBV5-1	NA	TGCGCCAGCAGCTTGAGGGGTGCAACTAATGAAAAACTGTTTTTT	CASSLRGATNEKLFF
TRBJ2-1	NA	TRBV5-1	NA	TGCGCCAGCAGCCCCACTAGCAATGAGCAGTTCTTC	CASSPTSNEQFF
TRBJ2-7	TRBD1	TRBV5-1	NA	TGCGCCAGCAGCTTGAATTCTGGGACAGGGGGTTACAACGAGCAGTACTTC	CASSLNSGTGGYNEQYF
TRBJ2-5	TRBD2	TRBV19	once	TGTGCCAGTAGTATCTTCGGGAGGGGGGAGACCCAGTACTTC	CASSIFGRGETQYF
TRBJ2-1	TRBD2	TRBV5-1	NA	TGCGCCAGCACACTAGCGGGAGCGGTTGAGCAGTTCTTC	CASTLAGAVEQFF
TRBJ2-7	NA	TRBV18	NA	TGTGCCAGCTCACCCCTCCGGGAGATTTACGAGCAGTACTTC	CASSPLREIYEQYF
TRBJ1-2	NA	TRBV28	NA	TGTGCCAGCAGTTCCCCATCAGGGATTAACTATGGCTACACCTTC	CASSSPSGINYGYTF
TRBJ1-2	NA	TRBV16	NA	TGTGCCAGCAGCCAATCCGGACAGACCCGTTATGGCTACACCTTC	CASSQSGQTRYGYTF
TRBJ1-5	TRBD1	TRBV19	NA	TGTGCCAGTAGTGACAGGGGGCGAGAGCAGCCCCAGCATTTT	CASSDRGREQPQHF
TRBJ1-1	TRBD1	TRBV10-3	once	TGTGCCATCACCATGACAGGGGCCACAGGGGAAGCTTTCTTT	CAITMTGATGEAFF
TRBJ1-4	TRBD1	TRBV6-5	NA	TGTGCCAGCAGTTACACTCCTGGACAGGGGGAAAAACTGTTTTTT	CASSYTPGQGEKLFF
TRBJ2-7	TRBD1	TRBV5-1	NA	TGCGCCAGCAGCAGAGGGACAGGGGAGTACGAGCAGTACTTC	CASSRGTGEYEQYF
TRBJ1-5	TRBD1	TRBV3-1/TRBV3-2	NA	TGTGCCAGCAGCCAAGGGGACAGATATCAGCCCCAGCATTTT	CASSQGDRYQPQHF
TRBJ2-1	NA	TRBV18	NA	TGTGCCAGCTCACCAGGCACGAACCCCAATGAGCAGTTCTTC	CASSPGTNPNEQFF
TRBJ2-7	TRBD1	TRBV9	NA	TGTGCCAGCAGCGTAGCAGGGGGCGGAGGGTACGAGCAGTACTTC	CASSVAGGGGYEQYF
TRBJ1-3	NA	TRBV5-1	once	TGCGCCAGCAGCTCTGGGGGGGCTGGAAACACCATATATTTT	CASSSGGAGNTIYF
TRBJ1-1	NA	TRBV7-2	few	TGTGCCAGCAGCTTGCAATTCCCCGACGGGACTGAAGCTTTCTTT	CASSLQFPDGTEAFF